The source of this T cell receptor beta chain is a study of T cell repertoires in cytomegalovirus infection. Looking at the study overall: Matching HLA type, along with CMV infection, was indicated by public TCR beta signatures. Study conclusions and caveats: Of the TCR beta families, the public ones yielded a cumulative frequency that identified carriers of CMV plus the relevant HLA.

In TCRdb, the reads were re-called with MiXCR into one record per CDR3 protein. The sample records almost 550,000 distinct CDR3 sequences, more than 15% being singletons. This clonotype was recorded at least ten times. Its specificity is not known. The length of the CDR3 is 13 residues. Looked up from germline, CDR1 is LNHDA and CDR2 is SQIVND (reference sequence). Trimming left V 3 bases short and J 0 bases short, with 5 bases between. Sequencing input: CD8+ T cells from PBMCs. This clonotype was sampled from a human donor in good health (CMV status not recorded). Some clones in this sample may be carry-over from other donors' samples. The V gene is TRBV19, the J gene TRBJ1-1; no clear D. CDR3 DNA sequence: TGTGCCAGTAGTATTAACCTGAACACTGAAGCTTTCTTT. Its translation: CASSINLNTEAFF.